The source of this T cell receptor (beta chain) is a study of shared clonotypes between healthy human individuals. Across the study: The donor group consisted of a couple of women and a few men, aged 18 to 49.

Only in-frame clones appear in the TCRdb table, and some are missing; sequencing was by immunoSEQ multiplex PCR. The sample consists of nearly 2 million clones, less than 95% of them appearing once. CD8 cells regarded as naive lacked CD45RO, were positively chosen for CCR7, and omitted terminally differentiated effector memory CD45RA+ cells. Sequencing was done on a sample of naive CD8+ T cells sorted from blood. The clonotype comes from a man between 18 and 29 years old in good health.

CDR3 region: CASSAYITDRNTQYF. The CDR3 coding sequence is TGTGCCAGTAGTGCATACATAACAGACAGGAATACGCAGTATTTT. The chain links TRBV19 to TRBJ2-3; D possibly corresponds to TRBD1 (6 bases). The CDR3 has 15 residues. Germline CDR1 reads LNHDA; CDR2 reads SQIVND (reference sequence). The V end was cut by 5 bases, the J end by 7 bases, with 19 bases between.